A single TCR beta chain is shown here with its context. Its antigen remains unidentified. This specimen belongs to a study of spatial heterogeneity in lung cancer. Overall study context: Donors were about 70 untreated early-stage non-small cell lung cancer patients. Follow-up PBMC specimens underwent sequencing when available; their median timing was about 2 years after resection. Whole-study findings and limits: Ubiquitous expanded tumor TCRs were observed in blood more at resection than follow-up.

Germline V gives CDR1 MNHEY, CDR2 SVGAGI. V dropped 5 bases and J dropped 0; count of bases not matched to a gene: 6. CDR3 length equals 16 residues. Every TCR cDNA molecule carried a tag that served as a unique molecular identifier. One entry per CDR3 protein results from TCRdb running MiXCR on the 5' RACE reads. The sample comprises approximately 93,000 distinct CDR3 sequences, roughly 21% of which are singletons, and 21% rests with the top ten. As for time point: blood at routine non-recurrence follow-up after resection. The chain is built from TRBV6-5 and TRBJ1-4, with TRBD1 identical over 7 bases. This material consisted of PBMCs, taken at follow-up. This TCR was sampled from a male donor with early-stage non-small cell lung cancer. Here the CDR3 DNA reads TGTGCCAGCAGTACCGGGACAGCAGCAACTAATGAAAAACTGTTTTTT. This encodes CASSTGTAATNEKLFF.